The rows below give T cell receptor beta chains drawn from one sample of a study of blood T cell repertoires in COVID-19. Some clones are missing from TCRdb's copy, which holds only in-frame ones; the method was immunoSEQ multiplex PCR. Altogether 190,000 or so clones are present, 85% being singletons, with the ten largest covering 18%. Sequencing input: PBMCs or T cells enriched from blood (not recorded which). The receptor set was obtained from a man aged 40-49 years who had recovered from COVID-19. Each CDR3 is given with its conserved first and last residue. D genes are given only for firm matches. Some rows mark clone size as missing; the rest say once, few, many or name a class of expanded clone.

>NA|TRBV28|TRBJ2-5|TRBD2
CASSSHFAGVAETQYF
TGTGCCAGCAGTTCACACTTCGCGGGAGTTGCCGAGACCCAGTACTTC
>NA|TRBV30|TRBJ1-6|TRBD1
CAWSRDRNNSPLHF
TGTGCCTGGAGCCGGGACAGGAATAATTCACCCCTCCACTTT
>NA|TRBV11-2|TRBJ2-1|NA
CASSLYPTAVGNEQFF
TGTGCCAGCAGCTTATACCCCACAGCAGTAGGCAATGAGCAGTTCTTC
>NA|TRBV7-2|TRBJ2-1|NA
CASSKQTEYNEQFF
TGTGCCAGCAGCAAACAGACAGAGTACAATGAGCAGTTCTTC
>NA|TRBV6-5|TRBJ1-3|TRBD1
CASSSRQGSSGNTIYF
TGTGCCAGCAGTTCTAGACAGGGTTCCTCTGGAAACACCATATATTTT
>few|TRBV6-5|TRBJ1-2|NA
CASSYSSLGGYTF
TGTGCCAGCAGTTACTCGAGTCTCGGTGGCTACACCTTC
>NA|TRBV6-5|TRBJ2-7|NA
CASASLDGVYEQYF
TGTGCCAGCGCCTCCCTCGACGGAGTCTACGAGCAGTACTTC
>NA|TRBV19|TRBJ1-2|TRBD1
CASTPLPGQGERPYGYTF
TGTGCCAGTACCCCCCTCCCGGGACAGGGGGAGAGGCCCTATGGCTACACCTTC
>NA|TRBV24-1|TRBJ2-5|TRBD1
CATSDPTRPGGLQETQYF
TGTGCCACCAGTGACCCCACTCGCCCAGGGGGTCTTCAAGAGACCCAGTACTTC
>NA|TRBV10-3|TRBJ2-3|TRBD1
CAISLDRGTTDTQYF
TGTGCCATCAGTCTAGACAGGGGCACCACAGATACGCAGTATTTT
>NA|TRBV7-2|TRBJ1-6|NA
CASSLDGGANSPLHF
TGTGCCAGCAGCTTAGATGGAGGGGCTAATTCACCCCTCCACTTT
>NA|TRBV3-1/TRBV3-2|TRBJ2-7|TRBD2
CASSQDLSNSGRAYEQYF
TGTGCCAGCAGCCAAGATCTATCGAATAGCGGGAGGGCCTACGAGCAGTACTTC
>few|TRBV28|TRBJ1-2|NA
CASSPGGADGYGYTF
TGTGCCAGCAGTCCCGGGGGGGCGGATGGCTATGGCTACACCTTC
>NA|TRBV5-1|TRBJ2-3|NA
CASSLATDTQYF
TGCGCCAGCAGCTTGGCAACAGATACGCAGTATTTT
>NA|TRBV3-1/TRBV3-2|TRBJ1-2|NA
CASSQGEVLGYGYTF
TGTGCCAGCAGCCAAGGGGAGGTTCTGGGCTATGGCTACACCTTC
>NA|TRBV29-1|TRBJ2-5|TRBD1
CSVSPGQGRETQYF
TGCAGCGTCTCTCCGGGACAGGGTCGCGAGACCCAGTACTTC
>NA|TRBV30|TRBJ2-6|NA
CAWSVLGRGGSGANVLTF
TGTGCCTGGAGTGTATTAGGCAGGGGTGGGAGTGGGGCCAACGTCCTGACTTTC
>NA|TRBV27|TRBJ1-1|NA
CASSTHRANTEAFF
TGTGCCAGCAGCACCCACAGGGCCAACACTGAAGCTTTCTTT
>NA|TRBV4-3|TRBJ1-2|NA
CASSQGGGVNGYTF
TGCGCCAGCAGCCAAGGGGGGGGAGTAAATGGCTACACCTTC
>NA|TRBV5-5|TRBJ1-6|TRBD1
CASSLEKTGPNSPLHF
TGTGCCAGCAGCTTGGAAAAGACAGGGCCAAATTCACCCCTCCACTTT
>NA|TRBV24-1|TRBJ2-7|NA
CATSDSGSRSYEQYF
TGTGCCACCAGTGACTCCGGGTCCCGAAGTTACGAGCAGTACTTC
>NA|TRBV5-4|TRBJ2-7|NA
CASSLISLMDEQYF
TGTGCCAGCAGCTTGATCAGTTTAATGGACGAGCAGTACTTC
>once|TRBV11-2|TRBJ2-7|NA
CASSAGRHYEQYF
TGTGCCAGCAGCGCGGGACGGCACTACGAGCAGTACTTC
>NA|TRBV11-2|TRBJ2-7|NA
CASSPSSYEQYF
TGTGCCAGCAGTCCTAGCTCCTACGAGCAGTACTTC
>NA|TRBV5-1|TRBJ2-1|NA
CASSLRGTNEQFF
TGCGCCAGCAGCTTGCGCGGGACCAATGAGCAGTTCTTC
>NA|TRBV3-1/TRBV3-2|TRBJ1-2|NA
CASSQRAGALTNYGYTF
TGTGCCAGCAGCCAACGGGCAGGGGCCTTGACTAACTATGGCTACACCTTC
>NA|TRBV9|TRBJ2-5|TRBD2
CASSITGTSGNQETQYF
TGTGCCAGCAGCATCACCGGGACTAGCGGAAACCAAGAGACCCAGTACTTC
>NA|TRBV18|TRBJ1-1|TRBD1
CASSRQGVNTEAFF
TGTGCCAGCTCCCGACAGGGAGTGAACACTGAAGCTTTCTTT
>NA|TRBV13|TRBJ2-1|NA
CASSHRRRALEDEQFF
TGTGCCAGCAGCCACCGTCGGAGGGCCTTAGAGGATGAGCAGTTCTTC
>once|TRBV4-1|TRBJ2-1|NA
CASSQGKSGNSYNEQFF
TGCGCCAGCAGCCAAGGTAAATCGGGGAACTCCTACAATGAGCAGTTCTTC
>NA|TRBV11-3|TRBJ2-7|NA
CASSLGQGEQYF
TGTGCCAGCAGCTTAGGCCAGGGCGAGCAGTACTTC
>NA|TRBV28|TRBJ1-5|NA
CASSLGTRVSWPQHF
TGTGCCAGCAGTCTGGGCACCAGGGTTTCTTGGCCCCAGCATTTT
>NA|TRBV28|TRBJ2-6|NA
CASSSPGRSGANVLTF
TGTGCCAGCAGTTCCCCAGGTCGCTCTGGGGCCAACGTCCTGACTTTC
>NA|TRBV18|TRBJ2-5|TRBD2
CASSPLRREAIWTQYF
TGTGCCAGCTCACCACTGCGGCGGGAGGCCATTTGGACCCAGTACTTC
>once|TRBV15|TRBJ2-1|NA
CATSRDRDYNEQFF
TGTGCCACCAGCAGAGATCGGGATTACAATGAGCAGTTCTTC
>NA|TRBV13|TRBJ2-7|TRBD2
CASSPGTNPYEQYF
TGTGCCAGCAGCCCCGGGACTAACCCCTACGAGCAGTACTTC
>few|TRBV7-3|TRBJ2-7|TRBD1
CASSFAGTGGYEQYF
TGTGCCAGCAGCTTCGCCGGGACAGGGGGCTACGAGCAGTACTTC
>NA|TRBV7-2|TRBJ2-7|TRBD2
CASSLSFREGYEQYF
TGTGCCAGCAGCTTATCTTTCCGGGAGGGGTACGAGCAGTACTTC
>once|TRBV7-3|TRBJ2-1|TRBD2
CASSLSRELNEQFF
TGTGCCAGCAGCTTATCGCGGGAGCTCAATGAGCAGTTCTTC
>NA|TRBV9|TRBJ2-7|TRBD1
CASSSPTPLLGQGNRYEQYF
TGTGCCAGCAGCTCCCCGACCCCCCTGTTGGGACAGGGGAACCGCTACGAGCAGTACTTC
>NA|TRBV28|TRBJ2-7|TRBD1
CASSNRDRAYF
TGTGCCAGCAGTAACCGGGACAGGGCCTACTTC
>few|TRBV6-1|TRBJ2-5|NA
CASSEKYWAGTRETQYF
TGTGCCAGCAGTGAGAAGTATTGGGCAGGGACTCGAGAGACCCAGTACTTC
>NA|TRBV30|TRBJ1-1|NA
CAWKEGGGRAFF
TGTGCCTGGAAGGAAGGGGGGGGGAGAGCTTTCTTT
>NA|TRBV5-8|TRBJ1-5|TRBD1
CASSRQGSSRNQPQHF
TGTGCCAGCAGCCGACAGGGGTCGAGCCGGAATCAGCCCCAGCATTTT
>once|TRBV5-1|TRBJ2-4|NA
CASSSTPDRTKNIQYF
TGCGCCAGCAGCTCAACACCTGACAGGACCAAAAACATTCAGTACTTC